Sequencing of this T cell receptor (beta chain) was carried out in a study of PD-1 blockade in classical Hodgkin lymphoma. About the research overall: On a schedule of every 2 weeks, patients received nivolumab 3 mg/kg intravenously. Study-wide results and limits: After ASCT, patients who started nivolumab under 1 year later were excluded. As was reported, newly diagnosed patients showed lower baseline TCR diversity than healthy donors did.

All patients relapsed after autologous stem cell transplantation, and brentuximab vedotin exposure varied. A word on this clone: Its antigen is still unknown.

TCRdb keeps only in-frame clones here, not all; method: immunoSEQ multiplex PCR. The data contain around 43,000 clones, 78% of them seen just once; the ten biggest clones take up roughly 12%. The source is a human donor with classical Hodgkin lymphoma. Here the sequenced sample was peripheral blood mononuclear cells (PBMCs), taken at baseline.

The CDR3 sequence is CASSLNAPADTQYF. As DNA, the CDR3 is TGTGCCAGCAGCTTAAACGCACCTGCGGATACGCAGTATTTT. The rearrangement joins TRBV7-6 to TRBJ2-3, with no clear D. Looked up from germline, CDR1 is SGHVS and CDR2 is FNYEAQ. The CDR3 spans 14 residues. The V end was cut by 2 bases, the J end by 6 bases, with 12 bases between. Complete variable domain (other parts from reference TRBV7-6 and TRBJ2-3): GAGVSQSPRYKVTKRGQDVALRCDPISGHVSLYWYRQALGQGPEFLTYFNYEAQQDKSGLPNDRFSAERPEGSISTLTIQRTEQRDSAMYRCASSLNAPADTQYFGPGTRLTVL.